This T cell receptor (beta chain) came from a study of blood T cells in healthy people across ages (dated by TCRdb to the mid-2010s). Background on the whole study: Template switching captured roughly one uniquely barcoded TCR beta cDNA molecule per two T cells in model experiments. To track age-related changes in TCR beta repertoire diversity, the study relied on deep sequencing normalized with unique cDNA molecular identifiers. Donors were grouped into four age groups: young (average 16 years), middle-aged (roughly 40), aged (around 56) and long-lived (around 80). To avoid experimental bias, donors of different ages were distributed randomly across sequencing lanes. The study analyzed two additional independent replicas of 1 million unique cDNA reads from the same blood draw for two donors, one aged 18 to 30 and one aged 80 or older. General conclusions and limits of the study: Bulk unsorted PBMC profiling prevented conclusive comparison of naive and antigen-experienced compartments. The percentage of naive T cells measured by flow cytometry correlated strongly with observed TCR beta diversity. Because the CMV infection status of the donors was unknown, age-related changes in expanded clonotypes may potentially have been confounded. As age increased, observed TCR beta diversity per million T cells dropped in a roughly linear way, and a significant reduction was already evident by age about 40. Estimates of total diversity based on one million sequenced T cells were regarded as lower bounds and as underestimates. Compared with the aged group, more naive CD4+ T cells, fewer expanded clones and increased TCR diversity were shown by the long-lived group, suggesting age selection.

There are many counts of this clonotype. It lacks a known antigen. One end of the junction fails to match germline, which may point to a read error. The library came from 5' RACE. The data were produced on an Illumina HiSeq 2500. A second PCR of roughly 7 to 11 cycles was performed with a sample-barcoded 5' primer and a J-beta primer mix. A unique molecular identifier was introduced onto each TCR beta cDNA molecule by a template-switch 5' adaptor carrying 12 random nucleotides. At least 2.5 million CDR3-containing paired-end reads were obtained from each sample. First-strand cDNA was synthesized from all RNA with the Mint cDNA synthesis kit, primed by a TRBC-specific oligonucleotide. All cDNA was treated with uracil-DNA glycosylase and then went through a first 18-cycle PCR with the universal primers M1SS and BC2_uni_R. Per the authors' processing: Each sample was normalized by randomly selecting 1 million high-quality reads, each carrying a distinct molecular identifier. Reads with shared molecular identifiers were discarded instead of being binned into consensus sequences. MiTCR, with a Q25 quality threshold and the strictest error-elimination algorithm, was used for CDR3 identification, clonotype clustering and error correction. A nonparametric unseen species model using Euler transformation provided a lower-bound estimate of total TCR beta diversity. TCRdb redid the processing of the public reads, applying fastp at Q25 and MiXCR, and retained in-frame beta chains. Rows with a matching CDR3 protein are joined into one entry that keeps the most common DNA and genes. TCRdb's processing, not the authors' own work, is the source of the V and J calls. In all, the sample holds around 600,000 distinct CDR3 sequences, and around half of those were seen once. Around 25% of the sample is in the top ten clones.

Systemically healthy Caucasian individuals from Russia, about 38 in total and aged about 6 to 95 years, were included as donors. Each donor gave about 9.7 milliliters of peripheral blood, drawn into EDTA-treated Vacutainer tubes. Ficoll-Paque density-gradient centrifugation was used to isolate PBMCs, with at least 6 million obtained per sample. Trizol reagent was used to extract total RNA from PBMCs, with at least 6 micrograms per sample. Naive CD45RAhigh/CD27high T cell percentages were measured by flow cytometry on a PBMC aliquot from every donor. Via the germline V gene, CDR1 is LGHNA and CDR2 YSLEER. The CDR3 spans 15 residues, from the cysteine through the phenylalanine. Only CDR3 DNA remains: 45 bases, in frame from the first base.

The sample was blood. This TCR came from a man aged 80 or over in good health. The V and J segments used are TRBV4-3 and TRBJ2-7, with 14 middle bases fitting TRBD2. The CDR3 loop reads CASSRGTSGSYEQYF. The DNA sequence is given as TGTGCCAGCAGCCGAGGGACTAGCGGGAGTTACGAGCAGTACTTC.